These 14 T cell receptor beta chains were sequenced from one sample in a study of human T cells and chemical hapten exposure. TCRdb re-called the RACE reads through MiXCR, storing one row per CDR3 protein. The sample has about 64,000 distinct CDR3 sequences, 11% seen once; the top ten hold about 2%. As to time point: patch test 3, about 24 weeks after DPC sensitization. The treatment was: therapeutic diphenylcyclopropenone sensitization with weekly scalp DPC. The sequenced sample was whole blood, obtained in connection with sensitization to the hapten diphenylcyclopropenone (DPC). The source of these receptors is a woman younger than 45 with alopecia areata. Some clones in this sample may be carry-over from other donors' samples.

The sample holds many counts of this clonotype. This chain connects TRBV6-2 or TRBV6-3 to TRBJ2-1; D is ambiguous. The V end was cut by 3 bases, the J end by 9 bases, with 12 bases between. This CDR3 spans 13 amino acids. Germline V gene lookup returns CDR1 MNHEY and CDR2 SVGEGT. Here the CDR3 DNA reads TGTGCCAGCAGTTATTTAGGTAGCCTTGAGCAGTTCTTC. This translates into CASSYLGSLEQFF.

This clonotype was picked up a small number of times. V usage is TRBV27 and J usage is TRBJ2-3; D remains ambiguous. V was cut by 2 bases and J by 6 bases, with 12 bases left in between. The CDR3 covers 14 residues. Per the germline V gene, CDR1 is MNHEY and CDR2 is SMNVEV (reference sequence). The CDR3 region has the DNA TGTGCCAGCAGTTTAAGGCTGACTGCGGATACGCAGTATTTT. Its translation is CASSLRLTADTQYF.

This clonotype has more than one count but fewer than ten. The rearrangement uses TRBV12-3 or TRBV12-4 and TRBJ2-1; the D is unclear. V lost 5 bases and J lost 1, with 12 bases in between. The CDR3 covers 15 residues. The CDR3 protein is CASSPPQRSYNEQFF. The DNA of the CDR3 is TGTGCCAGCAGTCCCCCTCAGAGGTCCTACAATGAGCAGTTCTTC.

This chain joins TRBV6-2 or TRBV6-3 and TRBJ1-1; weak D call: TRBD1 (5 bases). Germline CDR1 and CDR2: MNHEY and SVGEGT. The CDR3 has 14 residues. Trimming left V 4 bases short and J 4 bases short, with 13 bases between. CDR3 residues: CASSSTGLRTEAFF. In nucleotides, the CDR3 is TGTGCCAGCAGTTCTACGGGACTCCGCACTGAAGCTTTCTTT.

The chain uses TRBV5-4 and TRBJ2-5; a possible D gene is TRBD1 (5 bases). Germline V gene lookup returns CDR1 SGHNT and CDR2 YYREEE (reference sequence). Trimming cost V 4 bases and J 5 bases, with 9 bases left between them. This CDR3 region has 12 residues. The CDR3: CASSRDSETQYF. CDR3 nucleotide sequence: TGTGCCAGCAGCCGAGACAGTGAGACCCAGTACTTC. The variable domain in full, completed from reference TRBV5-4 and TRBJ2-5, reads ETGVTQSPTHLIKTRGQQVTLRCSSQSGHNTVSWYQQALGQGPQFIFQYYREEENGRGNFPPRFSGLQFPNYSSELNVNALELDDSALYLCASSRDSETQYFGPGTRLLVL.

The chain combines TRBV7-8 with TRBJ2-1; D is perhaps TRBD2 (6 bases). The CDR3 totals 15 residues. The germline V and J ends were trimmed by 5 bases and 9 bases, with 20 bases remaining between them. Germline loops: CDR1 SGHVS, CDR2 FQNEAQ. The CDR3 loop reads CASSMPGPKEGEQFF. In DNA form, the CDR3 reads TGTGCCAGCAGCATGCCCGGGCCAAAGGAGGGTGAGCAGTTCTTC. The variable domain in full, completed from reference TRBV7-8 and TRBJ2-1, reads GAGVSQSPRYKVAKRGQDVALRCDPISGHVSLFWYQQALGQGPEFLTYFQNEAQLDKSGLPSDRFFAERPEGSVSTLKIQRTQQEDSAVYLCASSMPGPKEGEQFFGPGTRLTVL.

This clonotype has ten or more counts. The CDR3 loop is CASSPNSGGANNEQFF. CDR3 in DNA: TGTGCCAGCAGCCCAAATAGCGGGGGGGCAAACAATGAGCAGTTCTTC. V is TRBV11-2 and J is TRBJ2-1; 11 bases fit TRBD2. The trim removed 5 bases at V and 5 bases at J, leaving 8 bases unmatched. There are 16 residues in the CDR3. CDR1 SGHAT and CDR2 FQNNGV come from the germline V gene.

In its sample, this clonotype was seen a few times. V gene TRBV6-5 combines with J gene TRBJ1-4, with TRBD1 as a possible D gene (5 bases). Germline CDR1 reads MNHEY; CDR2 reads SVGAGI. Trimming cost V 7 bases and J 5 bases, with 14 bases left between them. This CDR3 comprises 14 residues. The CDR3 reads CASKRGSSNEKLFF. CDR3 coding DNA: TGTGCCAGCAAACGGGGGAGTTCGAATGAAAAACTGTTTTTT.

This CDR3 reads CASTPGSGTGEKLFF. The CDR3 bases are TGCGCCAGCACCCCCGGATCCGGGACAGGAGAAAAACTGTTTTTT. The chain combines TRBV5-1 with TRBJ1-4, with 8 bases that match TRBD1. Trimming at V came to 6 bases and at J to 8 bases, leaving 12 bases not matched to a gene. The CDR3 contains 15 residues. Germline V lookup: CDR1 SGHRS, CDR2 YFSETQ.

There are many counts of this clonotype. For the CDR3, the DNA is TGTGCCAGCTCACCAGGGACAGACTATGGCTACACCTTC. Translated: CASSPGTDYGYTF. The chain employs TRBV18 and TRBJ1-2; 7 bases line up with TRBD1. Germline V gene sequence: CDR1 KGHSH, CDR2 LQKENI. The junction had 0 bases not matched to a gene; V was cut back by 2 bases and J by 3 bases. The CDR3 totals 13 residues.

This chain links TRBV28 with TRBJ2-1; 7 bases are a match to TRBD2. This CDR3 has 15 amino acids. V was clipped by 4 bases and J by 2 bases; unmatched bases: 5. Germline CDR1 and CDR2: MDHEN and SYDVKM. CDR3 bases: TGTGCCAGCAGTTCAACCGGGACTACCTACAATGAGCAGTTCTTC. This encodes CASSSTGTTYNEQFF.

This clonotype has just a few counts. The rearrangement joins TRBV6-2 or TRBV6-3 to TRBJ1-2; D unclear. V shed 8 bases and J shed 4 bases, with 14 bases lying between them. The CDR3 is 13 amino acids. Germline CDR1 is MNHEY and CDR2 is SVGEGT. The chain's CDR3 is CASVDHDGYGYTF. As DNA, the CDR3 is TGTGCCAGCGTCGACCACGATGGCTATGGCTACACCTTC.

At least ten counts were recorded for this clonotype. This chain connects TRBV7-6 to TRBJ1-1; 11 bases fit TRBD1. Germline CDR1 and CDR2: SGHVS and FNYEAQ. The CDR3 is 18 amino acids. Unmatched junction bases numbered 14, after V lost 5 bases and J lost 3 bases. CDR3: CASSTSPGTGGRYTEAFF. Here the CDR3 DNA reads TGTGCCAGCAGCACCAGCCCCGGGACAGGGGGACGGTACACTGAAGCTTTCTTT.

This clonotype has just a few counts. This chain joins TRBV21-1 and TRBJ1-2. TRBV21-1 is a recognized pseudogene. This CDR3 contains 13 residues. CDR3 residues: CASSNGRQDGYTF. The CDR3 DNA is TGTGCCAGCAGCAACGGTCGGCAGGATGGCTACACCTTC.